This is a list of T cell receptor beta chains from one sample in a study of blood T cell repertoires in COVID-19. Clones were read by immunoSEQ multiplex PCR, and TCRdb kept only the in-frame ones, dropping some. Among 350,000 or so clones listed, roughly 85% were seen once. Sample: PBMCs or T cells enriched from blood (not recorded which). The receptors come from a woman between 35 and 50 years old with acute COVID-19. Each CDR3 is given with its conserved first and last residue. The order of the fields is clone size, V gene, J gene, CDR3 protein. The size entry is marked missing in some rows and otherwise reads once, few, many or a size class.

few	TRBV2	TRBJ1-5	CASSLGALNQPQHF
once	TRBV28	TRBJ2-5	CASSLTLAYHQETQYF
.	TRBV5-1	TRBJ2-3	CASSPGRAERASTDTQYF
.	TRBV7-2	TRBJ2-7	CASSLGASGYEQYF
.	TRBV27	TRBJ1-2	CASSSGAGKYGYTF
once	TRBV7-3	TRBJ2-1	CASSFGWGGNYNEQFF
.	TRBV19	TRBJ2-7	CASSMAPQLADSYEQYF
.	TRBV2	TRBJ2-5	CASSVGLDETQYF
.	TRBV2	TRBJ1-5	CASSYSNSNQPQHF
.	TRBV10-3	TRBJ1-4	CAISERQGSRNEKLFF
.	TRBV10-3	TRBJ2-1	CAISGAQGGYNEQFF
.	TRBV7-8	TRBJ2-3	CASSLWERSGQPGNTQYF
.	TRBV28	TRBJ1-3	CASSRQGSGNTIYF
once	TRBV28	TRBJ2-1	CASNNREPGIEQFF
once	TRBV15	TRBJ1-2	CATSSGIGPNYGYTF
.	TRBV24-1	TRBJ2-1	CATSDLSRPGGLDEQFF
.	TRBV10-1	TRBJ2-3	CASSGPGVAASTDTQYF
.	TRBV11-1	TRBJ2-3	CASSLTLTGADTQYF
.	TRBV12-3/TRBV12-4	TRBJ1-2	CASSYGQKYGYTF
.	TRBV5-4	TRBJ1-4	CASSFGPTGANNEKLFF
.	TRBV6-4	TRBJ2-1	CASSDSMGQGGYNPEEQFF
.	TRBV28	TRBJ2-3	CASASVSTDTQYF
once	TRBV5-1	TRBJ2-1	CASSLYGQGFQNEQFF
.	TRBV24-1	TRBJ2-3	CATSDATTLRGDTQYF
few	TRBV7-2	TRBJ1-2	CASSFSDRVKGYTF
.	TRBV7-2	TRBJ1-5	CASSLFRRSELQHF
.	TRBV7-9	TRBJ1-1	CASSLEIAGGTEAFF
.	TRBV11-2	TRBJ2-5	CASSLGAGYQETQYF
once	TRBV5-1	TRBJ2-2	CASSRIPGQTNTGELFF
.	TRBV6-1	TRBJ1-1	CASSDRPRTEAFF
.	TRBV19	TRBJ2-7	CASSSREGGEQYF
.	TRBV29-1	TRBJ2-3	CSVAQGAGDTQYF
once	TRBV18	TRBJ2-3	CASSPAPGLAGGDTQYF
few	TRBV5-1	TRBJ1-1	CASSLGAAGNTEAFF
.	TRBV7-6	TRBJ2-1	CASSSRSETLTGTGGKNEQFF
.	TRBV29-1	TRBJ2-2	CSIRAGTGVTGELFF
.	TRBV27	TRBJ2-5	CASSFLQGRETQYF
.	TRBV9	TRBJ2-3	CASSVGLAGHTDTQYF
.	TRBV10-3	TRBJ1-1	CAIRDRQTYSNTEAFF
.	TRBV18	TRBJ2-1	CASSRTPLAGNNEQFF
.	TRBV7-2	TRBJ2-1	CASSRTSGGSYNEQFF
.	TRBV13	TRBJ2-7	CASTLSSGTNSYEQYF
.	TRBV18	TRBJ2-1	CASSPPRGKQLSPGLAYNEQFF
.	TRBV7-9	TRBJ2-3	CASSPRDRGTDTQYF
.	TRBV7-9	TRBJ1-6	CASSPSGITLHF
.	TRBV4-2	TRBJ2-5	CASSRLSGGVQETQYF
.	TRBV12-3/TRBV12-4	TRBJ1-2	CASSAQGWYGYTF
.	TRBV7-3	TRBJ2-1	CASSLAGGTYNEQFF
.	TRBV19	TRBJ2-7	CASSIDASASGYEQYF
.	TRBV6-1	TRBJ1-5	CASSEKPGFQNQPQHF
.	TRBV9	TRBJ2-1	CASSVGISYGRLANEQFF
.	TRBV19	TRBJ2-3	CASRDRGPSTDTQYF
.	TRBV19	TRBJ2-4	CASSTRDREKSLVAKNIQYF